A single sample is the source of the 32 T cell receptor beta chains below, sequenced in a study of neurological immune-mediated disorders (dated 2019 in TCRdb). The time point label, read with the paper, signifies: longitudinal time-point 2. The library was produced with 5' RACE. Reads for this sample came from an Illumina HiSeq 2500. TCRdb reprocessed the public reads (quality trimming at Q25 with fastp, clone calling with MiXCR) and kept in-frame beta chains. For every CDR3 protein sequence, its rows merge into one entry that carries the most common genes and DNA. The sample table records approximately 85,000 distinct CDR3 sequences; less than 15% of these occur just once. 5% of the sample comes from the top ten. Sequencing was carried out using PBMCs. These receptors originate from a female donor with HTLV-1-associated myelopathy (HAM/TSP).

This clonotype was counted at least ten times. The chain recombines TRBV5-1 with TRBJ1-5; TRBD1 matches 10 bases. V lost 0 bases to trimming and J lost 6 bases; unmatched junction nucleotides: 6. The germline V gene encodes CDR1 SGHRS and CDR2 YFSETQ. This CDR3 is 16 amino acids long. The CDR3 DNA follows: TGCGCCAGCAGCTTGGGAGGGACAGGGGATGGTCAGCCCCAGCATTTT. As protein: CASSLGGTGDGQPQHF.

As to this clonotype: A much larger clonotype is one base distant, so this may be a read error. V gene TRBV3-1 combines with J gene TRBJ2-7; D possibly corresponds to TRBD2 (6 bases). This CDR3 spans 14 amino acids. V was pared by 7 bases and J by 1 base, with 14 bases between. Germline CDR1 LGHDT, CDR2 YNNKEL (reference sequence). The CDR3 protein is CASIVGGTSYEQYF. DNA for the CDR3: TGTGCCAGCATCGTCGGGGGAACTTCCTACGAGCAGTACTTC.

This clonotype was observed many times. The genes are TRBV7-9 and TRBJ2-2, with D tentatively TRBD2 (5 bases). This CDR3 has 16 residues. With 1 base removed from V and 10 bases from J, the gap between germline ends came to 19 bases. Germline V gives CDR1 SEHNR, CDR2 FQNEAQ (reference sequence). In nucleotides, the CDR3 is TGTGCCAGCAGCTTAGTTTTGAGGGCTTTGTCCGTGGAGCTGTTTTTT. Amino acid sequence: CASSLVLRALSVELFF.

This clonotype was seen many times. The chain combines TRBV9 with TRBJ2-7, with 9 bases identical to TRBD1. Germline values: CDR1 SGDLS, CDR2 YYNGEE. The CDR3 is made up of 14 amino acids. V shed 3 bases, J shed 3 bases, and the junction held 4 bases outside the gene matches. DNA for the CDR3: TGTGCCAGCAGCGCGACAGGGGGGAGCTACGAGCAGTACTTC. Translated: CASSATGGSYEQYF.

This clonotype occurred many times. J is TRBJ2-7 and V is TRBV4-1; 9 positions agree with TRBD1. Germline V lookup: CDR1 MGHRA, CDR2 YSYEKL. CDR3 length equals 15 residues. Germline trimming cut 4 bases from V and 5 bases from J; bases unmatched to any gene: 9. The CDR3 protein is CASSLRFTGGDEQYF. The CDR3 coding sequence is TGCGCCAGCAGCCTTCGTTTCACAGGGGGCGACGAGCAGTACTTC.

This clonotype was seen many times. This CDR3 reads CASSLQWENEQYF. CDR3 nucleotides: TGTGCCAGCAGCCTCCAGTGGGAGAACGAGCAGTACTTC. The rearrangement joins TRBV7-2 to TRBJ2-7, with a weak D call TRBD2 (5 bases). Germline CDR1 and CDR2: SGHTA and FQGNSA. Trimming shortened V by 5 bases and J by 5 bases, and 13 bases separated the two germline ends. The CDR3 sequence is 13 residues long.

This clonotype was recorded a few times. The gene calls are TRBV12-3 or TRBV12-4 and TRBJ2-3; D is undetermined. Trimming stripped 2 bases from V and 1 base from J, with 10 bases between. CDR3 length: 15 residues. The CDR3 sequence: CASSLFYKRTDTQYF. The DNA for the CDR3 is TGTGCCAGCAGTTTATTTTACAAACGCACAGATACGCAGTATTTT.

The table lists this clonotype with a few counts. This chain connects TRBV5-1 to TRBJ2-6, with D hard to call. The CDR3 runs 14 residues. Per the germline V gene, CDR1 is SGHRS and CDR2 is YFSETQ. V lost 5 bases to trimming and J lost 0 bases, with 6 bases between them. This CDR3 is CASRTLSGANVLTF. CDR3 nucleotides: TGCGCCAGCAGGACCCTCTCTGGGGCCAACGTCCTGACTTTC.

This clonotype was detected many times. CDR3 nucleotides: TGTGCCAGCAGCGGACAGGGTGGGAACACCGGGGAGCTGTTTTTT. Translating it yields CASSGQGGNTGELFF. The rearrangement uses TRBV2 and TRBJ2-2; 8 bases are shared with TRBD1. V dropped 6 bases and J dropped 1; count of bases not matched to a gene: 4. The CDR3 loop spans 15 amino acids. The germline V gene has CDR1 SNHLY and CDR2 FYNNEI.

Points on this clonotype: One end of the junction varies from germline; a read error may be responsible. This rearrangement joins TRBV3-1 to TRBJ2-2; 10 bases are a match to TRBD1. The germline gives CDR1 LGHDT, CDR2 YNNKEL (reference sequence). The CDR3 contains 17 residues. The CDR3 reads CASSQGGQGGPTRELFF. CDR3 bases: TGTGCCAGCAGCCAAGGTGGACAGGGGGGCCCCACCCGGGAGCTGTTTTTT.

The V gene is TRBV7-9, the J gene TRBJ2-7; D remains unclear. Germline V gene lookup returns CDR1 SEHNR and CDR2 FQNEAQ (reference sequence). V was pared by 1 base and J by 6 bases, with 10 bases between. This CDR3 region has 13 residues. CDR3 sequence (DNA): TGTGCCAGCAGCTTAGTCGCCACCGGCGAGCAGTACTTC. This encodes CASSLVATGEQYF.

This clonotype has at least ten counts. This chain uses TRBV4-1 with TRBJ1-2, with D unclear. Trimming shortened V by 3 bases and J by 7 bases, and 9 bases separated the two germline ends. Germline V gives CDR1 MGHRA, CDR2 YSYEKL. The CDR3 is 12 residues long. The CDR3 protein is CASSHRVGGYTF. CDR3 sequence (DNA): TGCGCCAGCAGCCACCGAGTCGGTGGCTACACCTTC.

This clonotype was found many times. The V gene is TRBV6-6, the J gene TRBJ1-1; D might be TRBD1 (5 bases). Germline values: CDR1 MNHNY, CDR2 SVGAGI (reference sequence). The CDR3 is 11 amino acids. V was trimmed by 6 bases and J by 3 bases, leaving 5 bases between them. The CDR3 sequence: CASRGDTEAFF. DNA for the CDR3: TGTGCCAGCAGGGGGGACACTGAAGCTTTCTTT.

There are many counts of this clonotype. The chain combines TRBV7-9 with TRBJ2-1; the D is unclear. The germline V gene encodes CDR1 SEHNR and CDR2 FQNEAQ (reference sequence). The CDR3 extends over 12 amino acids. With 5 bases removed from V and 8 bases from J, the gap between germline ends came to 10 bases. CDR3 protein: CASSPNDYEQFF. CDR3 bases: TGTGCCAGCAGCCCAAATGACTATGAGCAGTTCTTC.

The chain has TRBV12-3 or TRBV12-4 and TRBJ2-7; D is perhaps TRBD2 (5 bases). This CDR3 spans 14 amino acids. Trimming took off 5 bases at V and 7 bases at J, with 18 bases between the two ends. This CDR3 is CASSTRTLGEEQYF. CDR3 DNA: TGTGCCAGCAGTACTCGGACCCTCGGGGAAGAGCAGTACTTC.

This clonotype was recorded many times. The rearrangement joins TRBV4-2 to TRBJ2-3; 9 bases are shared with TRBD2. The CDR3 sequence is 16 residues long. Germline-derived CDR1 and CDR2 are LGHNA and YNFKEQ. V lost 4 bases to trimming and J lost 2 bases; unmatched junction nucleotides: 7. The CDR3 DNA reads TGTGCCAGCAGCCGAACTCTAGCGGGGTCCACAGATACGCAGTATTTT. This encodes CASSRTLAGSTDTQYF.

This clonotype came up many times. The chain has TRBV12-3 or TRBV12-4 and TRBJ2-7; D might be TRBD1 (6 bases). The CDR3 runs to 15 residues. V shed 3 bases and J shed 4 bases, with 16 bases lying between them. The CDR3 sequence is CASSFYSRGSYEQYF. The CDR3 coding sequence is TGTGCCAGCAGTTTTTATTCCAGGGGCTCGTACGAGCAGTACTTC.

This clonotype was seen at least ten times. This chain joins TRBV24-1 and TRBJ2-6, with D possibly matching TRBD1 (6 bases). Germline assignment: CDR1 KGHDR and CDR2 SFDVKD. The CDR3 is 15 residues long. Between the trimmed V and J ends, which lost 4 bases and 4 bases, there was a span of 10 bases. CDR3 protein: CATSESGAGANVLTF. CDR3 DNA: TGTGCCACCAGTGAGTCAGGGGCCGGGGCCAACGTCCTGACTTTC.

This clonotype occurred many times. The V gene is TRBV6-5, the J gene TRBJ1-6; D possibly corresponds to TRBD1 (6 bases). The germline CDR1 and CDR2 sequences are MNHEY and SVGAGI. Trimming took off 2 bases at V and 5 bases at J, with 13 bases between the two ends. This CDR3 region has 16 residues. The CDR3 loop reads CASSYVRGRHNSPLHF. The CDR3 DNA reads as TGTGCCAGCAGTTACGTCAGGGGACGGCATAATTCACCCCTCCACTTT.

This clonotype has ten or more counts. This sequence joins TRBV7-2 and TRBJ1-1, with D hard to call. The CDR3 loop spans 13 amino acids. Germline loops: CDR1 SGHTA, CDR2 FQGNSA. Trimming cost V 1 base and J 2 bases, with 5 bases left between them. The CDR3, as DNA: TGTGCCAGCAGCTTAGATAGCAACACTGAAGCTTTCTTT. Protein product: CASSLDSNTEAFF.

Ten or more counts support this clonotype. The V gene is TRBV27, the J gene TRBJ2-6; D is undetermined. Germline V gene lookup returns CDR1 MNHEY and CDR2 SMNVEV (reference sequence). This CDR3 contains 14 residues. The V and J ends lost 8 bases and 3 bases respectively, with 11 bases between them. The CDR3 bases are TGTGCCAGCCCCACAATGCGTGGGGCCAACGTCCTGACTTTC. This translates into CASPTMRGANVLTF.

This clonotype was observed many times. The chain is built from TRBV12-3 or TRBV12-4 and TRBJ1-2; TRBD1 agrees at 9 bases. V was clipped by 5 bases and J by 8 bases; unmatched bases: 9. CDR3 size: 14 residues. The CDR3 is CASSRDRARSGYTF. CDR3 sequence (DNA): TGTGCCAGCAGTCGGGACAGGGCTCGATCGGGCTACACCTTC.

This clonotype was observed at least ten times. The junction does not match germline at one end; this may be a read error. This chain links TRBV15 with TRBJ2-4; tentative D call: TRBD2 (5 bases). The CDR3 spans 16 residues. Per germline, CDR1 LNHNV and CDR2 YYDKDF (reference sequence). In DNA form, the CDR3 reads TGTGCTACCAGCAGAGATCTTCAAGGGAGTGGGAACATTCAGTACTTC. Amino acids: CATSRDLQGSGNIQYF.

This clonotype appeared many times. The chain links TRBV11-2 to TRBJ2-7, with D possibly called TRBD1 or TRBD2 (5 bases each). The germline V gene has CDR1 SGHAT and CDR2 FQNNGV. Trimming removed 4 bases at V and 4 bases at J, with 17 bases between. The CDR3 has 15 amino acids. This chain's CDR3 is CASSSGQGFSYEQYF. CDR3 nucleotide sequence: TGTGCCAGCAGCTCGGGGCAGGGTTTTTCGTACGAGCAGTACTTC.

The count of this clonotype is one. The chain has TRBV9 and TRBJ2-5, with D tentatively TRBD2 (5 bases). In germline, CDR1 is SGDLS, CDR2 YYNGEE. CDR3 length equals 12 residues. The V and J ends lost 9 bases and 4 bases respectively, with 13 bases between them. The CDR3 loop is CAISGSGETQYF. The CDR3 region has the DNA TGTGCCATCTCGGGGAGCGGAGAGACCCAGTACTTC.

V gene TRBV7-3 combines with J gene TRBJ2-3; possible D gene TRBD1, 6 bases. V dropped 4 bases and J dropped 6 bases, with 14 bases sitting between them. Per the germline V gene, CDR1 is SGHTA and CDR2 is FQGTGA. The CDR3 loop spans 14 amino acids. CDR3 nucleotide sequence: TGTGCCAGCAGCTCTGGACAGATGGCGGATACGCAGTATTTT. The encoded protein is CASSSGQMADTQYF.

This clonotype came up many times. V gene TRBV4-2 combines with J gene TRBJ2-1; 10 nucleotides line up with TRBD2. Losses at the gene ends were 1 base for V and 4 bases for J; bases not matched to a gene: 4. The length of the CDR3 is 16 residues. Per the germline V gene, CDR1 is LGHNA and CDR2 is YNFKEQ. The CDR3, as DNA: TGTGCCAGCAGCCAAGCCGAGCGGGGGGGTTACAATGAGCAGTTCTTC. Translating it yields CASSQAERGGYNEQFF.

This clonotype was recorded at least ten times. The chain couples TRBV7-9 to TRBJ2-3; D gene uncertain. The ends were cut back, 5 bases at V and 3 bases at J, with 6 bases in the middle. Germline V gene data show CDR1 as SEHNR and CDR2 as FQNEAQ (reference sequence). The CDR3 contains 12 residues. This chain's CDR3 is CASSRLTDTQYF. CDR3 bases: TGTGCCAGCAGCCGATTAACAGATACGCAGTATTTT.

This clonotype has ten or more counts. The rearrangement joins TRBV4-1 to TRBJ2-7; 8 bases are shared with TRBD2. The length of the CDR3 is 16 residues. V lost 1 base to trimming and J lost 3 bases; unmatched junction nucleotides: 8. The germline V gene has CDR1 MGHRA and CDR2 YSYEKL. The CDR3 spells CASSQVVAGGSYEQYF. CDR3 nucleotide sequence: TGCGCCAGCAGCCAAGTAGTGGCGGGGGGTAGCTACGAGCAGTACTTC.

This clonotype was recorded at least ten times. This chain links TRBV4-1 with TRBJ2-7; D remains ambiguous. Between the trimmed V and J ends, which lost 3 bases and 4 bases, there was a span of 10 bases. The germline V gene encodes CDR1 MGHRA and CDR2 YSYEKL. CDR3 length equals 13 residues. The CDR3 coding sequence is TGCGCCAGCAGCCAGGTTGAAGAATACGAGCAGTACTTC. Translated, it gives CASSQVEEYEQYF.

This clonotype has a count of ten or more. The chain employs TRBV12-3 or TRBV12-4 and TRBJ1-1; D is ambiguous. The V and J ends lost 3 bases and 2 bases respectively, with 16 bases between them. The CDR3 contains 16 residues. The CDR3 region has the DNA TGTGCCAGCAGTTTGCCTTCTGGCAGGCCAAACACTGAAGCTTTCTTT. Its protein product is CASSLPSGRPNTEAFF.

Ten or more counts support this clonotype. This sequence joins TRBV5-1 and TRBJ2-7, with 7 bases lining up with TRBD1. CDR3 length: 15 residues. V trimming: 0 bases; J trimming: 3 bases; junction bases outside the gene matches: 6. Germline V gene sequence: CDR1 SGHRS, CDR2 YFSETQ. The CDR3 DNA is TGCGCCAGCAGCTTGGACACAGGGGAGTACTACGAGCAGTACTTC. Translated, it gives CASSLDTGEYYEQYF.